The rows below give T cell receptor beta chains drawn from one sample of a study of low-dose radiotherapy and immunotherapy resistance in tumors. TCRdb re-called the reads with MiXCR, one entry per CDR3 protein. Among 80,000 or so distinct CDR3 sequences listed, under 20% were seen once. The sequencing used PBMCs, collected after low-dose radiotherapy plus immunotherapy. These receptors came from a male donor with prostate cancer. Both conserved end residues are part of each CDR3. The D gene is left open where the match is weak. Rows may omit the clone size; those that give it use once, few, many or a size class.

d_gene | j_gene | abundance | v_gene | CDR3nt | CDR3aa
TRBD2 | TRBJ2-1 | many | TRBV6-2/TRBV6-3 | TGTGCCAGCAGCACTAGCGGGAGGGTTTCCTACAATGAGCAGTTCTTC | CASSTSGRVSYNEQFF
TRBD2 | TRBJ2-3 | NA | TRBV12-3/TRBV12-4 | TGTGCCAGCAGGCCTAGCGGTGCTAGCACAGATACGCAGTATTTT | CASRPSGASTDTQYF
NA | TRBJ2-4 | NA | TRBV5-4 | TGTGCCAGCAGCTTGGGGCCGGAAGTCCGAGTCATTCAGTACTTC | CASSLGPEVRVIQYF
NA | TRBJ2-5 | many | TRBV7-2 | TGTGCCAGCAGCTTTGGGAAAGAGACCCAGTACTTC | CASSFGKETQYF
TRBD2 | TRBJ2-1 | NA | TRBV9 | TGTGCCAGCAGCGTAGTAGCTAGCGGGGGGAGCTCCTACAATGAGCAGTTCTTC | CASSVVASGGSSYNEQFF
TRBD1 | TRBJ2-1 | many | TRBV7-2 | TGTGCCAGCAGCTTAGAAAGGGACAGGGGGTTCTTC | CASSLERDRGFF
NA | TRBJ2-3 | many | TRBV5-8 | TGTGCCAGCAGCTTCAGCGGAGCCCCCACAGATACGCAGTATTTT | CASSFSGAPTDTQYF
NA | TRBJ1-5 | many | TRBV5-6 | TGTGCCAGCAGCCGGGGGGTTGGCAATCAGCCCCAGCATTTT | CASSRGVGNQPQHF
TRBD1 | TRBJ1-1 | many | TRBV6-1 | TGTGCCAGCAGGCCCCAGGGACAGGGGGATGGCACTGAAGCTTTCTTT | CASRPQGQGDGTEAFF
NA | TRBJ2-3 | many | TRBV5-1 | TGCGCCAGCAGCCTAGTCAGCGGTACAGATACGCAGTATTTT | CASSLVSGTDTQYF
TRBD1 | TRBJ2-2 | few | TRBV4-2 | TGTGCCAGCAGAGGAACACAGGGGGTCGGCGCCGGGGAGCTGTTTTTT | CASRGTQGVGAGELFF
NA | TRBJ2-2 | NA | TRBV6-4 | NA | CASSRGGLAGNGELFFF
NA | TRBJ2-5 | many | TRBV6-6 | TGTGCCAGCAGGCGGGAGACCCAGTACTTC | CASRRETQYF
NA | TRBJ2-5 | few | TRBV28 | TGTGCCAGCAGTTTATTTGTGGGGTCCGAGACCCAGTACTTC | CASSLFVGSETQYF
NA | TRBJ1-3 | many | TRBV5-1 | TGCGCCAGCAGACAACAGGGACCTGGAAACACCATATATTTT | CASRQQGPGNTIYF
TRBD2 | TRBJ2-3 | NA | TRBV2 | TGTGCCAGCAGTGAAGGACTAGCGGGGGTTGATACGCAGTATTTT | CASSEGLAGVDTQYF
TRBD2 | TRBJ2-7 | many | TRBV27 | TGTGCCAGCAGACCCACTAGCGGGAGCTCCTACGAGCAGTACTTC | CASRPTSGSSYEQYF
NA | TRBJ1-2 | NA | TRBV12-3/TRBV12-4 | TGTGCCAGCAGTTGGGGGCGGGTCGATGGCTACACCTTC | CASSWGRVDGYTF
NA | TRBJ2-2 | many | TRBV9 | TGTGCCAGCAGCCCGCGCGAGGGATTCGCAGGGGGGGAGCTGTTTTTT | CASSPREGFAGGELFF
TRBD1 | TRBJ2-5 | many | TRBV7-9 | TGTGCCAGCAGCTTTCAGACAGGGCGCCAAGAGACCCAGTACTTC | CASSFQTGRQETQYF
NA | TRBJ2-1 | many | TRBV14 | TGTGCCAGCGGCAGTGGGAGACAGGCACAGTTCTTC | CASGSGRQAQFF
NA | TRBJ2-2 | many | TRBV7-8 | TGTGCCAGCAGCGCATTCAGGGAGTCGAACACCGGGGAGCTGTTTTTT | CASSAFRESNTGELFF